This T cell receptor (beta chain) was recovered during a study of neurological immune-mediated disorders. Study results and limitations: Multiple sclerosis patients had less TCR clonal expansion than even healthy controls, unlike HTLV-1-associated myelopathy.

cDNA synthesis was performed by 5'RACE with 10-nucleotide random UMIs. TCRdb independently ran MiXCR on the 5' RACE reads; one entry per CDR3 protein. The data show 60,000 to 80,000 distinct CDR3 sequences, under 5.5% seen once. This clonotype was seen a handful of times. Its matching antigen is unknown. V gave up 2 bases and J gave up 3 bases, with 14 bases separating them. CDR1 SGHDT and CDR2 YYEEEE come from the germline V gene. The CDR3 extends over 15 amino acids. For the unsorted libraries, 2 million PBMCs stored at -80 C served as input. The sample comprised PBMCs. The receptor comes from a woman aged 45-65 years with multiple sclerosis. The rearrangement links TRBV5-6 to TRBJ1-2; tentative D call: TRBD1 (6 bases). CDR3 in amino acids: CASSLYWAGDYGYTF. The CDR3 DNA reads TGTGCCAGCAGCTTATACTGGGCAGGGGACTATGGCTACACCTTC.